The rows below give T cell receptor beta chains drawn from one sample of a study of blood T cell repertoires in COVID-19. Only in-frame clones appear in the TCRdb table, and some are missing; sequencing was by immunoSEQ multiplex PCR. The sample includes hundreds of thousands of clones, 75% to 90% of them seen just once. The sequencing sample was made of PBMCs or T cells enriched from blood (not recorded which). Source of these receptors: a man aged 30-40 years who had recovered from COVID-19. Each CDR3 is given with its conserved first and last residue. The D gene is left open where the match is weak. For some rows the clone size is stated as once, few or many, or as a class when expanded; others skip it.

D gene: .
clone size: .
J gene: TRBJ2-5
V gene: TRBV2
CDR3 protein: CASSKQEGETQYF
CDR3 DNA: TGTGCCAGCAGCAAACAGGAGGGCGAGACCCAGTACTTC

D gene: TRBD2
clone size: .
J gene: TRBJ2-4
V gene: TRBV6-5
CDR3 protein: CAGGLAGVRGIQYF
CDR3 DNA: TGTGCCGGAGGACTAGCGGGAGTACGCGGCATTCAGTACTTC

D gene: TRBD2
clone size: .
J gene: TRBJ2-5
V gene: TRBV30
CDR3 protein: CAWSTSGRIQETQYF
CDR3 DNA: TGTGCCTGGAGTACTAGCGGGCGCATCCAAGAGACCCAGTACTTC

D gene: .
clone size: .
J gene: TRBJ2-5
V gene: TRBV11-2
CDR3 protein: CASSRSGEETQYF
CDR3 DNA: TGTGCCAGCAGCCGTTCAGGGGAAGAGACCCAGTACTTC

D gene: .
clone size: .
J gene: TRBJ1-1
V gene: TRBV7-9
CDR3 protein: CASSHGSTEAFF
CDR3 DNA: TGTGCCAGCAGCCACGGGAGCACTGAAGCTTTCTTT

D gene: .
clone size: .
J gene: TRBJ2-5
V gene: TRBV27
CDR3 protein: CASRWTRSQTQYF
CDR3 DNA: TGTGCCAGCAGGTGGACACGGTCACAGACCCAGTACTTC

D gene: .
clone size: .
J gene: TRBJ2-1
V gene: TRBV9
CDR3 protein: CASSRDPREYSEQFF
CDR3 DNA: TGTGCCAGCTCCCGCGACCCCCGGGAGTACAGTGAGCAGTTCTTC

D gene: .
clone size: .
J gene: TRBJ1-1
V gene: TRBV28
CDR3 protein: CASSFTDEAFF
CDR3 DNA: TGTGCCAGCAGTTTTACAGATGAAGCTTTCTTT

D gene: .
clone size: few
J gene: TRBJ1-6
V gene: TRBV30
CDR3 protein: CAFNRDNSPLHF
CDR3 DNA: TGTGCCTTCAACAGGGATAATTCACCCCTCCACTTT

D gene: TRBD2
clone size: .
J gene: TRBJ2-3
V gene: TRBV4-1
CDR3 protein: CASSHKRGILAAGIEDTQYF
CDR3 DNA: TGCGCCAGCAGCCACAAAAGGGGGATACTAGCGGCGGGAATAGAAGATACGCAGTATTTT

D gene: .
clone size: .
J gene: TRBJ2-7
V gene: TRBV6-5
CDR3 protein: CASSRKTGAYEQYF
CDR3 DNA: TGTGCCAGTAGCAGGAAGACCGGGGCCTACGAGCAGTACTTC

D gene: TRBD1
clone size: .
J gene: TRBJ2-1
V gene: TRBV27
CDR3 protein: CASTRTGLTYNEQFF
CDR3 DNA: TGTGCCAGCACCCGGACAGGATTAACCTACAATGAGCAGTTCTTC

D gene: TRBD2
clone size: .
J gene: TRBJ2-3
V gene: TRBV10-3
CDR3 protein: CAISERTSGLSTDTQYF
CDR3 DNA: TGTGCCATCAGTGAACGGACTAGCGGGCTTAGCACAGATACGCAGTATTTT

D gene: TRBD2
clone size: .
J gene: TRBJ2-1
V gene: TRBV15
CDR3 protein: CATTGGVGAYNEQFF
CDR3 DNA: TGTGCCACCACCGGGGGGGTAGGAGCGTACAATGAGCAGTTCTTC

D gene: .
clone size: .
J gene: TRBJ2-7
V gene: TRBV7-2
CDR3 protein: CASSRGQYYEQYF
CDR3 DNA: TGTGCCAGCAGCCGGGGACAATACTACGAGCAGTACTTC